This T cell receptor (beta chain) was retrieved from a study of T cells in Graves' hyperthyroidism and ophthalmopathy. The CDR3 runs to 13 residues. Trimming shortened V by 5 bases and J by 4 bases, and 11 bases separated the two germline ends. RNA transcripts gave rise to amplified TCR beta CDR3 regions. During a first-round RT-PCR of the TCR CDR3, the HTBI primer set was used. Each CDR3 protein is one row after TCRdb ran MiXCR on the multiplex PCR reads. The sample lists around 250,000 distinct CDR3 sequences, approximately 23% occurring once. The sequence was collected from a woman aged 40 to 50 with Graves' ophthalmopathy. Sequencing was performed on blood. The chain has TRBV12-3 or TRBV12-4 and TRBJ1-1, with a tentative D call TRBD1 (5 bases). CDR3 DNA sequence: TGTGCCAGCAGTCAGGGATCTCGCACTGAAGCTTTCTTT. Translation: CASSQGSRTEAFF.